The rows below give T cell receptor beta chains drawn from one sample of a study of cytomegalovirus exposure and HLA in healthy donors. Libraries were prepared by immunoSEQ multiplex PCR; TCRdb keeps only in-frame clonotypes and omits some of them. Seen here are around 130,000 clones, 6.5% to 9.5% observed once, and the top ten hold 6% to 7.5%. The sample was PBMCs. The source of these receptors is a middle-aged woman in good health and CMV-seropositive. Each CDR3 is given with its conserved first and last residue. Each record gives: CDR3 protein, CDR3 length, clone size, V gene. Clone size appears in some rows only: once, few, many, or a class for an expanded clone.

CDR3aa: CASSARLTNEKLFF
len: 14
abundance: .
v_gene: TRBV7-2

CDR3aa: CASGFWTSGGDYNEQFF
len: 17
abundance: few
v_gene: TRBV12-5

CDR3aa: CASSLSRTANTEAFF
len: 15
abundance: few
v_gene: TRBV7-3

CDR3aa: CASSSGLAGANNEQFF
len: 16
abundance: .
v_gene: TRBV19

CDR3aa: CATAGWGYNEQFF
len: 13
abundance: .
v_gene: TRBV5-4

CDR3aa: CASTQGQGMWYEQYF
len: 15
abundance: few
v_gene: TRBV6-5

CDR3aa: CSAASGGAVDEQFF
len: 14
abundance: few
v_gene: TRBV29-1

CDR3aa: CASVYGGLDYTF
len: 12
abundance: .
v_gene: TRBV27

CDR3aa: CASSISQTAATNEKLFF
len: 17
abundance: few
v_gene: TRBV19

CDR3aa: CASSLQGNTEAFF
len: 13
abundance: .
v_gene: TRBV5-4

CDR3aa: CASSLEDTFAEAFF
len: 14
abundance: few
v_gene: TRBV7-2

CDR3aa: CASSVVENEQFF
len: 12
abundance: few
v_gene: TRBV9

CDR3aa: CASSRGGSNNSPLHF
len: 15
abundance: .
v_gene: TRBV28

CDR3aa: CASSLRANTGELFF
len: 14
abundance: .
v_gene: TRBV5-5

CDR3aa: CASSRREGEVKLFF
len: 14
abundance: .
v_gene: TRBV5-1